This T cell receptor (beta chain) is from a study of T cells in Graves' hyperthyroidism and ophthalmopathy. Patients aged 18 to 65 had newly diagnosed hyperthyroidism that had lasted under 2 months. From RNA transcripts, TCR beta CDR3 regions were amplified. When the TCR CDR3 underwent first-round RT-PCR, the HTBI primer set was used. TCRdb used MiXCR to reprocess the multiplex PCR reads, holding one entry per CDR3 protein. In the table there are about 400,000 distinct CDR3 sequences, approximately 13% of which are singletons. Per the germline V gene, CDR1 is SGHKS and CDR2 is YYEKEE (reference sequence). Trimming took 3 bases from V and 2 from J, leaving 10 bases between them. This CDR3 region has 14 residues.

The V gene is TRBV5-5, the J gene TRBJ2-3; TRBD1 is a possible D gene (6 bases). This TCR was recovered from a woman aged 18-35 years with Graves' hyperthyroidism. Sequenced sample: blood. Here the CDR3 reads CASSYGQYTDTQYF. The CDR3 nucleotides read TGTGCCAGCAGCTATGGACAGTACACAGATACGCAGTATTTT.